Each of the 5 T cell receptor beta chains below was sequenced from the same sample in a study of spatial heterogeneity in lung cancer. TCRdb recomputed calls from the 5' RACE reads with MiXCR, one row per CDR3 protein. This table holds almost 75,000 distinct CDR3 sequences, 10% to 15% found once. Stated time point: sample taken at primary tumor resection. Unsorted whole RNA samples from tumor, nontumor lung or frozen PBMC were sequenced. Sequenced material: PBMCs, taken at surgery. The receptors stem from a male donor with early-stage non-small cell lung cancer.

This clonotype appeared once. Possible read error: a much larger clone is one base away. The rearrangement joins TRBV4-1 to TRBJ2-7; D is possibly TRBD1 (5 bases). Per the germline V gene, CDR1 is MGHRA and CDR2 is YSYEKL. The CDR3 loop spans 16 amino acids. CDR3 nucleotides: TGCACCAGCAGCACGACAGCGACGATGATATCCTACGAGCAGTACTTC. This codes for CTSSTTATMISYEQYF.

Regarding this clonotype: This sequence may be a read error, since a much larger clone differs from it by one base. The chain is built from TRBV3-1 and TRBJ2-1, with TRBD2 as a possible D gene (5 bases). The CDR3 has 14 amino acids. V lost 4 bases and J lost 7, with 14 bases in between. The V gene's germline CDR1 is LGHDT and CDR2 YNNKEL (reference sequence). In DNA form, the CDR3 reads TGTGCCAGCAGCCGAGTTTTACGGACTAATGAGCAGTTCTTC. It is translated as CASSRVLRTNEQFF.

The chain carries TRBV29-1 and TRBJ2-7; either TRBD1 or TRBD2 may fit D (5 bases each). Germline V gene data show CDR1 as SQVTM and CDR2 as ANQGSEA. This CDR3 comprises 14 residues. V was pared by 7 bases and J by 1 base, with 17 bases between. CDR3 residues: CSALTGAVSYEQYF. CDR3 coding DNA: TGCAGCGCCTTGACCGGGGCTGTATCCTACGAGCAGTACTTC.

The chain employs TRBV3-1 and TRBJ1-1; no definite D call. The CDR3 sequence is 13 residues long. Trimming cost V 0 bases and J 7 bases, with 9 bases left between them. Germline V CDR1 and CDR2: LGHDT, YNNKEL (reference sequence). The CDR3 bases are TGTGCCAGCAGCCAAGATTTAGGACGTGAAGCTTTCTTT. Translated: CASSQDLGREAFF. The whole variable domain, filled in from reference TRBV3-1 and TRBJ1-1, reads DTAVSQTPKYLVTQMGNDKSIKCEQNLGHDTMYWYKQDSKKFLKIMFSYNNKELIINETVPNRFSPKSPDKAHLNLHINSLELGDSAVYFCASSQDLGREAFFGQGTRLTVV.

This clonotype showed up many times. This CDR3 is CASSLEWGFTEAFF. The DNA for the CDR3 is TGCGCCAGCAGCTTGGAGTGGGGATTCACTGAAGCTTTCTTT. The chain combines TRBV5-1 with TRBJ1-1; D not resolved. The CDR3 loop spans 14 amino acids. V dropped 0 bases and J dropped 4 bases, with 10 bases sitting between them. CDR1 is SGHRS, CDR2 YFSETQ, per germline.